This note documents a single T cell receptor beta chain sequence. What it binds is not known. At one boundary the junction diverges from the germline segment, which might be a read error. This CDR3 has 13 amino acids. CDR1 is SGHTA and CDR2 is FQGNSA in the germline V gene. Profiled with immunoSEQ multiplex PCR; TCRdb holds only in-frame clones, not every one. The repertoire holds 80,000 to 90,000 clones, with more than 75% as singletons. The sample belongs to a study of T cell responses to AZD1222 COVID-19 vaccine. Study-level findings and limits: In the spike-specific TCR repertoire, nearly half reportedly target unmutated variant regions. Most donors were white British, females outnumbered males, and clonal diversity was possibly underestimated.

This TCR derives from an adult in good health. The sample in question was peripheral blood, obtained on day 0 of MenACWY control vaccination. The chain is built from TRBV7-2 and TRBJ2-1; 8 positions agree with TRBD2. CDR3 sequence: CASSLALAGEQFF. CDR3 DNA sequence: TGTGCCAGCAGCCTAGCCTTAGCGGGAGAGCAGTTCTTC.